Following are 14 T cell receptor beta chains from one sample sequenced in a study of T cell responses to AZD1222 COVID-19 vaccine. This table comes from immunoSEQ multiplex PCR, and its TCRdb copy is limited to in-frame clones, with some not included. The sample yields 98,000 or so clones, roughly 92% seen once. Source: peripheral blood, taken on day 0 of AZD1222 vaccination. These receptors were obtained from an adult in good health.

In its sample, this clone was seen once. The rearrangement links TRBV5-8 to TRBJ1-5; TRBD1 matches 10 bases. The CDR3 is 16 amino acids. V trimming: 4 bases; J trimming: 4 bases; junction bases outside the gene matches: 8. The germline gives CDR1 SGHTS, CDR2 YDEGEE. The DNA of the CDR3 is TGTGCCAGCAGCATCGGGACAGGGGAAGGGAATCAGCCCCAGCATTTT. Translating gives CASSIGTGEGNQPQHF.

V usage is TRBV28 and J usage is TRBJ1-6, with TRBD1 matching 10 bases. CDR3 length equals 15 residues. Germline V CDR1 and CDR2: MDHEN, SYDVKM. J gave up 9 bases and V 6 bases, and 8 bases lay outside the gene matches. CDR3 in amino acids: CASRSPGQGSSPLHF. CDR3 in DNA: TGTGCCAGCAGAAGCCCGGGACAGGGGTCTTCACCCCTCCACTTT.

V and J are TRBV12-5 and TRBJ2-7, with D possibly being TRBD2 (5 bases). V was cut by 5 bases and J by 1 base, with 12 bases left in between. This CDR3 contains 14 residues. CDR1 and CDR2 (germline): LGHNT, FRNRAP. CDR3 protein: CASGPGLLSYEQYF. CDR3 nucleotide sequence: TGTGCTAGTGGTCCCGGACTTCTTTCCTACGAGCAGTACTTC.

The chain links TRBV6-5 to TRBJ2-1; 9 positions match TRBD2. V lost 8 bases and J lost 4; bases outside the gene matches: 9. The CDR3 spans 15 residues. Germline-derived CDR1 and CDR2 are MNHEY and SVGAGI. Here the CDR3 reads CASPSTSGQYNEQFF. The CDR3 DNA follows: TGTGCCAGCCCCTCTACTAGCGGGCAATACAATGAGCAGTTCTTC.

This rearrangement joins TRBV5-4 to TRBJ2-3, with 9 bases aligning to TRBD2. Looked up from germline, CDR1 is SGHNT and CDR2 is YYREEE (reference sequence). V trimming: 4 bases; J trimming: 3 bases; junction bases outside the gene matches: 12. The CDR3 is 17 amino acids. CDR3 DNA: TGTGCCAGCAGCCCCCGTCGTAGCGGGAGAGGGACAGATACGCAGTATTTT. Translated: CASSPRRSGRGTDTQYF.

The rearrangement links TRBV12-5 to TRBJ1-4; D call uncertain. Germline assignment: CDR1 LGHNT and CDR2 FRNRAP. This CDR3 has 18 amino acids. The V gene lost 1 base and the J gene lost 7 bases, with 22 bases spanning the gap. CDR3 loop: CASGLANSLWGGGEKLFF. The CDR3 region has the DNA TGTGCTAGTGGTTTGGCGAACAGTCTTTGGGGTGGAGGTGAAAAACTGTTTTTT. The complete variable domain, with remaining parts taken from reference TRBV12-5 and TRBJ1-4, reads DARVTQTPRHKVTEMGQEVTMRCQPILGHNTVFWYRQTMMQGLELLAYFRNRAPLDDSGMPKDRFSAEMPDATLATLKIQPSEPRDSAVYFCASGLANSLWGGGEKLFFGSGTQLSVL.

The chain combines TRBV5-1 with TRBJ1-3; possibly TRBD1 for D (5 bases). In germline, CDR1 is SGHRS, CDR2 YFSETQ. This CDR3 is built from 17 residues. The ends were cut back, 0 bases at V and 0 bases at J, with 13 bases in the middle. The CDR3 here is CASSLGGWGPSGNTIYF. In DNA, the CDR3 is TGCGCCAGCAGCTTGGGAGGGTGGGGACCCTCTGGAAACACCATATATTTT.

CDR3 bases: TGTGCCAGCTCACCGGGACAGGGGAGGACTGAAGCTTTCTTT. Protein: CASSPGQGRTEAFF. The gene calls are TRBV18 and TRBJ1-1; 10 nucleotides line up with TRBD1. CDR1 and CDR2 from the germline V gene are KGHSH and LQKENI. Trimming removed 3 bases from V and 5 bases from J; junction bases left unmatched: 3. The CDR3 totals 14 residues.

The V and J genes are TRBV6-1 and TRBJ2-4, with no clear D. V lost 3 bases and J lost 13, with 13 bases in between. CDR1 is MNHNS, CDR2 SASEGT, per germline. The CDR3 sequence is 12 residues long. The CDR3 DNA is TGTGCCAGCAGTGACCGGGCCCCCCTCCAGTACTTC. Its protein is CASSDRAPLQYF.

The J gene is TRBJ1-1, the V gene TRBV7-2, with D hard to call. This CDR3 has 13 residues. CDR1 and CDR2 from the germline V gene are SGHTA and FQGNSA. Trimming stripped 0 bases from V and 5 bases from J, with 7 bases between. Written as DNA, the CDR3 is TGTGCCAGCAGCTTAGCTCGGGAGACTGAAGCTTTCTTT. Amino acids: CASSLARETEAFF.

This rearrangement joins TRBV27 to TRBJ1-6, with a weak D call TRBD1 (6 bases). Trimming pared 8 bases from V and 7 bases from J, leaving 18 bases between. The germline V gene encodes CDR1 MNHEY and CDR2 SMNVEV (reference sequence). The CDR3 length is 15 residues. CDR3 region: CASRPFGQINSPLHF. CDR3 DNA: TGTGCCAGCCGACCCTTCGGACAGATAAATTCACCCCTCCACTTT.

There are a few counts of this clone. The chain uses TRBV30 and TRBJ1-4; D uncertain. CDR3 length: 15 amino acids. The V and J ends lost 8 bases and 1 base respectively, with 17 bases between them. Germline CDR1 is GTSNPN and CDR2 is SVGIG (reference sequence). The CDR3: CAGPTGAKTNEKLFF. The DNA of the CDR3 is TGTGCCGGACCAACCGGAGCGAAAACTAATGAAAAACTGTTTTTT.

The sample holds one count of this clone. The chain joins TRBV19 to TRBJ2-7, with D maybe TRBD2 (6 bases). Germline-derived CDR1 and CDR2 are LNHDA and SQIVND (reference sequence). This CDR3 spans 15 amino acids. V lost 6 bases and J 3 bases, leaving 18 bases between the germline ends. Written as DNA, the CDR3 is TGTGCCAGTAGACGGTCCTCGGAGGGAAACTACGAGCAGTACTTC. This encodes CASRRSSEGNYEQYF.

V and J are TRBV9 and TRBJ1-1, with D unclear. The CDR3 totals 14 residues. Germline CDR1 and CDR2: SGDLS and YYNGEE. Trimming shortened V by 0 bases and J by 3 bases, and 9 bases separated the two germline ends. DNA for the CDR3: TGTGCCAGCAGCGTAGCTGGGCGGGACACTGAAGCTTTCTTT. Amino acid sequence: CASSVAGRDTEAFF.